This is a list of T cell receptor beta chains from one sample in a study of T cell repertoires in ileal Crohn's disease. Libraries were prepared by immunoSEQ multiplex PCR; TCRdb keeps only in-frame clonotypes and omits some of them. Among about 11,000 clones listed, about 70% were seen once. Specimen: ileal tissue. Receptors were obtained from an adult with Crohn's disease. Each CDR3 is given with its conserved first and last residue. D genes are given only for firm matches. The size field is filled for only some rows; it gives once, few, many or a size class.

TRBJ2-1 | TRBD2 | TRBV7-3 | NA | TGTGCCAGCAGCTTCCTCCCCGAGGGTCCTAGCGGAGACAATGAGCAGTTCTTC | CASSFLPEGPSGDNEQFF
TRBJ2-7 | TRBD1 | TRBV10-3 | NA | TGTGCCATCAGTGACGTGACAGGGGGCGACTACGAGCAGTACTTC | CAISDVTGGDYEQYF
TRBJ2-1 | TRBD2 | TRBV4-2 | NA | TGTGCCAGCAGCCAAGATGGGGCGGGGGGGGCGTACAATGAACAGTTCTTC | CASSQDGAGGAYNEQFF
TRBJ1-3 | NA | TRBV5-1 | once | TGCGCCAGCAGCTTGGATGGGGCGCCCGGAAACACCATATATTTT | CASSLDGAPGNTIYF
TRBJ1-5 | NA | TRBV6-4 | NA | TGTGCCAGCAGCGCCATGGGGGGTGAGCAGCCCCAGCATTTT | CASSAMGGEQPQHF
TRBJ1-2 | NA | TRBV7-9 | NA | TGTGCCAGCAGCCCCGGCGGGGGTACTAACTATGGCTACACCTTC | CASSPGGGTNYGYTF
TRBJ1-5 | TRBD1 | TRBV6-7 | once | TGTGCCAGCAGTTACCAACCGGGACAGGGCCCTCAGCCCCAGCATTTT | CASSYQPGQGPQPQHF
TRBJ1-3 | TRBD1 | TRBV7-9 | NA | TGTGCCAGCAGCTTTACAGGGGCTAGAAACACCATATATTTT | CASSFTGARNTIYF
TRBJ1-1 | TRBD1 | TRBV7-8 | once | TGTGCCAGCAGCTTTCCTCAGGGGGCGTACACTGAAGCTTTCTTT | CASSFPQGAYTEAFF
TRBJ2-5 | TRBD1 | TRBV2 | NA | TGTGCCAGCAGCCGGGACAGGGGGACGGAGACCCAGTACTTC | CASSRDRGTETQYF
TRBJ1-1 | NA | TRBV5-4 | NA | TGTGCCAGCAGCTCCGCGGGGGGCGCTGAAGCTTTCTTT | CASSSAGGAEAFF
TRBJ1-4 | NA | TRBV5-1 | NA | TGCGCCAGCAGCGATAACAGAGAAGAAAAACTGTTTTTT | CASSDNREEKLFF
TRBJ2-7 | NA | TRBV2 | NA | TGTGCCAGCAGCGCCGGGAACAGGGAAGCCCTATACGAGCAGTACTTC | CASSAGNREALYEQYF
TRBJ1-6 | NA | TRBV14 | NA | TGTGCCAGCAGCCTTTATCCAGGGGAGAGCTCCTATAATTCACCCCTCCACTTT | CASSLYPGESSYNSPLHF
TRBJ1-2 | NA | TRBV19 | NA | TGTGCCAGTAGTCCCCAGACAGGACGGTTTAATGGCTACACCTTC | CASSPQTGRFNGYTF
TRBJ1-4 | NA | TRBV23-1 | NA | TGCGCCAGCAGTCAATGGTGGCAGGGCAATAATGAAAAACTGTTTTTT | CASSQWWQGNNEKLFF
TRBJ2-5 | TRBD2 | TRBV6-6 | few | TGTGCCAGCAGTTACGGCGGGGGGACCCAAGAGACCCAGTACTTC | CASSYGGGTQETQYF
TRBJ1-3 | NA | TRBV27 | NA | TGTGCCAGCAGTTATGGGACAGGAAACACCATATATTTT | CASSYGTGNTIYF
TRBJ2-7 | TRBD2 | TRBV7-2 | NA | TGTGCCAGCAAACCGGGACTAGCGGGGGGGTACGAGCAGTACTTC | CASKPGLAGGYEQYF
TRBJ1-3 | NA | TRBV25-1 | NA | TGTGCCAGCAAGGGGCTCTACTCTGGAAACACCATATATTTT | CASKGLYSGNTIYF
TRBJ1-2 | NA | TRBV11-2 | NA | TGTGCCAGCAGCTCGTCCTCGACAGGTCTAACTGGTGGCTACACCTTC | CASSSSSTGLTGGYTF
TRBJ1-5 | NA | TRBV4-1 | NA | TGCGCCAGCAGCCAAGACAGTAGCAATCAGCCCCAGCATTTT | CASSQDSSNQPQHF
TRBJ1-6 | TRBD1 | TRBV6-1 | NA | TGTGCCAGCAGTGAAACAGGGGATTCACCCCTCCACTTT | CASSETGDSPLHF
TRBJ2-5 | TRBD2 | TRBV5-1 | NA | TGCGCCAGCAGCCCCTTTGGGAGGGTGGCCCCAGGCACTTGGACGGAGACCCAGTACTTC | CASSPFGRVAPGTWTETQYF
TRBJ2-3 | NA | TRBV6-5 | few | TGTGCCAGCAGCGGGGACTCACTCACAGATACGCAGTATTTT | CASSGDSLTDTQYF
TRBJ2-4 | TRBD2 | TRBV7-2 | few | TGTGCCAGCAGTGCTAGCGGGGGGACCCGCAAAAACATTCAGTACTTC | CASSASGGTRKNIQYF
TRBJ1-1 | NA | TRBV19 | NA | TGTGCCAGTAGTATTCTGGAGAACAGGGCCATGAACACTGAAGCTTTCTTT | CASSILENRAMNTEAFF
TRBJ1-5 | NA | TRBV10-3 | medium-sized | TGTGCCATCAGTGAATCGGGAGCGAGGACCCTGAATCAGCCCCAGCATTTT | CAISESGARTLNQPQHF
TRBJ1-5 | NA | TRBV14 | NA | TGTGCCAGCAGCCAATCAAGAGATCAGCCCCAGCATTTT | CASSQSRDQPQHF
TRBJ2-7 | NA | TRBV11-2 | NA | TGTGCCAGCAGCTCTGCACAGGGAAACGAGCAGTACTTC | CASSSAQGNEQYF
TRBJ1-2 | NA | TRBV6-1 | NA | TGTGCCAGCAGTGAAGCCGGGGGTCCAGGGCCTGGCTACACCTTC | CASSEAGGPGPGYTF
TRBJ1-5 | NA | TRBV7-9 | NA | TGTGCCAGCAGCTTAGTTGAGGGCAATCAGCCCCAGCATTTT | CASSLVEGNQPQHF
TRBJ1-1 | TRBD1 | TRBV19 | few | TGTGCCAGTAGAAACCCTACAGGGGGGACTGAAGCTTTCTTT | CASRNPTGGTEAFF
TRBJ1-2 | NA | TRBV6-6 | NA | NA | CASSTSLRVRDGYTF
TRBJ1-1 | TRBD1 | TRBV7-6 | NA | TGTGCCAGCAGCTTAGAAGGGACAGGGTATACTGAAGCTTTCTTT | CASSLEGTGYTEAFF
TRBJ2-1 | TRBD2 | TRBV7-2 | NA | TGTGCCAGCAGGGGCCTAGCGGGGGATTCCTACAATGAGCAGTTCTTC | CASRGLAGDSYNEQFF
TRBJ2-7 | TRBD1 | TRBV28 | NA | TGTGCCAGCAGTTTTCACGACAGGGTCGAGCAGTACTTC | CASSFHDRVEQYF
TRBJ2-5 | NA | TRBV18 | NA | TGTGCCAGCTCACCCCTGACAGCCACGGAGGAGACCCAGTACTTC | CASSPLTATEETQYF
TRBJ2-7 | NA | TRBV19 | NA | TGTGCCAGTAGTAGCCCCGGACTCTCCTACGAGCAGTACTTC | CASSSPGLSYEQYF
TRBJ1-6 | NA | TRBV7-8 | NA | TGTGCCAGCAGCGCGGGGGGGTATAATTCACCCCTCCACTTT | CASSAGGYNSPLHF
TRBJ1-1 | NA | TRBV19 | medium-sized | TGTGCCAGTAGTATAGTAGCCAACACTGAAGCTTTCTTT | CASSIVANTEAFF
TRBJ2-3 | TRBD2 | TRBV6-4 | NA | TGTGCCAGCAGTGACTCGGCTAGCGGGGGGGCAAATACGCAGTATTTT | CASSDSASGGANTQYF
TRBJ1-3 | NA | TRBV11-3 | NA | TGTGCCAGCAGCCTCCCCCTGGGCGCAGGAAACACCATATATTTT | CASSLPLGAGNTIYF
TRBJ1-4 | NA | TRBV6-5 | NA | TGTGCCAGCAGTTACCGGGGGGCCAAGCTGTTTTTT | CASSYRGAKLFF
TRBJ1-2 | NA | TRBV5-4 | NA | TGTGCCAGCAGCTCCTACGGGTTAGGCGGCTACACCTTC | CASSSYGLGGYTF
TRBJ1-1 | TRBD1 | TRBV5-6 | once | TGTGCCAGCATCCTACAGGGGCGCACTGAAGCTTTCTTT | CASILQGRTEAFF
TRBJ1-1 | NA | TRBV7-2 | NA | TGTGCCACCGCAAGTCCCTACCTCACTGAAGCTTTCTTT | CATASPYLTEAFF
TRBJ2-2 | TRBD1 | TRBV7-9 | few | TGTGCCAGCAGCCAGACAGGGGTACTATTTCCCGGGGAGCTGTTTTTT | CASSQTGVLFPGELFF
TRBJ2-3 | NA | TRBV12-5 | NA | TGTGCTAGTGGTTTGGTACATATGGGGGGAGGCACAGATACGCAGTATTTT | CASGLVHMGGGTDTQYF
TRBJ1-4 | TRBD1 | TRBV12-5 | NA | TGTGCTAGTGGTTTGGGACAGGGAAGGGAAAAACTGTTTTTT | CASGLGQGREKLFF
TRBJ1-5 | NA | TRBV25-1 | NA | TGTGCCAGCAGTGAATCGAGCCTAACTCAGCCCCAGCATTTT | CASSESSLTQPQHF
TRBJ1-5 | NA | TRBV6-6 | few | TGTGCCAGCAGATTAGACGGGGATAGCAATCAGCCCCAGCATTTT | CASRLDGDSNQPQHF
TRBJ2-5 | TRBD2 | TRBV5-1 | NA | TGCGCCAGCAAGGATAGCGGGGAAGAGACCCAGTACTTC | CASKDSGEETQYF
TRBJ1-2 | NA | TRBV5-1 | NA | TGCGCCAGCAGCTTGGTTGGCAGGGAGGTCGATGGCTACACCTTC | CASSLVGREVDGYTF
TRBJ1-5 | NA | TRBV19 | NA | TGTGCCAGTAGTATAAGTGCGGCTAATCAGCCCCAGCATTTT | CASSISAANQPQHF
TRBJ1-2 | NA | TRBV7-9 | NA | TGTGCCAGCAGCTTAGGAGGCTGGCCTAACTATGGCTACACCTTC | CASSLGGWPNYGYTF